This entry describes one T cell receptor beta chain. Its target is unknown. Genomic DNA, serving as template, underwent TCR beta VDJ and CDR3 profiling. MiXCR, run by TCRdb on the reads, gives a single entry per CDR3 protein. The table has about 180,000 distinct CDR3 sequences, about 44% seen once; the top ten hold approximately 13%. The sample belongs to a study of CD8+CD57+ T cells in acquired aplastic anemia. Looking at the study overall: Mean DNA quantity obtained from sorted CD4+ and CD8+ cells was around 2.9 ug.

Study results and limitations: Between the patient and control groups, CD8+ Simpson's diversity did not differ significantly.

CD8+CD57+ cell expansion, shown by flow cytometry, had occurred in the patients selected for sequencing. Everyone among the patients had severe acquired aplastic anemia. The germline gives CDR1 LNHDA, CDR2 SQIVND (reference sequence). Trimming stripped 1 base from V and 8 bases from J, with 3 bases between. The length of the CDR3 is 12 residues. The TCR originated in a human donor with aplastic anemia. The J gene is TRBJ1-6, the V gene TRBV19; D unclear. Input material: sorted CD4+, CD8+, or CD8+CD57+ T cells (not recorded which) from PBMCs. CDR3 sequence reads: CASSIVDSPLHF. The CDR3 DNA is TGTGCCAGTAGTATAGTGGATTCACCCCTCCACTTT.